The sample holds many counts of the clone carrying this TCR beta chain. Antigen: not known. The CDR3 is made up of 15 amino acids. V lost 3 bases and J 8 bases, leaving 19 bases between the germline ends. Subjects with ophthalmopathy showed a Clinical Activity Score no lower than 3, a NOSPECS grade no lower than 4, and a duration shorter than 3 months. Criteria for exclusion of patients were uncontrolled infection, other autoimmune disease, pregnancy or lactation. This record belongs to a study of T cells in Graves' hyperthyroidism and ophthalmopathy. The study's findings and limits: Ophthalmopathy was separated from stable hyperthyroidism by a 13 V-J model.

The CDR3 regions of TCR beta were amplified from RNA transcripts. HTBI primers were the set used in a first-round RT-PCR of the TCR CDR3. TCRdb recomputed calls from the multiplex PCR reads with MiXCR, one row per CDR3 protein. This table holds about 380,000 distinct CDR3 sequences, less than 20% found once. This sequence was found in a young man with Graves' ophthalmopathy. The genes are TRBV12-3 or TRBV12-4 and TRBJ1-2, with D possibly matching TRBD1 (5 bases). Sequenced input: blood. The CDR3, as DNA: TGTGCCAGCAGTTTCTGGGGGGGGGATGGTGGAGGCTACACCTTC. This sequence encodes CASSFWGGDGGGYTF.